This T cell receptor (beta chain) was sequenced for a study of blood T cell repertoires in COVID-19. Overall study context: Acute and convalescent COVID-19 specimens originated in the United States, Italy and Spain. The cDNA or gDNA used as material had been derived from T cells, B-cell-depleted T cells, or PBMCs.

Germline assignment: CDR1 MNHEY and CDR2 SVGAGI. The V and J ends lost 4 bases and 8 bases respectively, with 8 bases between them. This CDR3 region has 11 residues. Original processing methods: Estimation of nucleated cell counts was performed using reference gene primer amplification. Method: immunoSEQ multiplex PCR; TCRdb's copy keeps in-frame clones and lacks some. The V and J calls and clone size are taken from that table; D and trimming were inferred from the DNA. The sample records 100,000 or so clones, about 89% being singletons. The source is a woman in her 30s with acute or convalescent COVID-19. The rearrangement joins TRBV6-5 to TRBJ1-2, with D tentatively TRBD1 (5 bases). Sequenced: peripheral blood. CDR3 coding DNA: TGTGCCAGCAGTTCAGGGTTCGGCTACACCTTC. Protein: CASSSGFGYTF.